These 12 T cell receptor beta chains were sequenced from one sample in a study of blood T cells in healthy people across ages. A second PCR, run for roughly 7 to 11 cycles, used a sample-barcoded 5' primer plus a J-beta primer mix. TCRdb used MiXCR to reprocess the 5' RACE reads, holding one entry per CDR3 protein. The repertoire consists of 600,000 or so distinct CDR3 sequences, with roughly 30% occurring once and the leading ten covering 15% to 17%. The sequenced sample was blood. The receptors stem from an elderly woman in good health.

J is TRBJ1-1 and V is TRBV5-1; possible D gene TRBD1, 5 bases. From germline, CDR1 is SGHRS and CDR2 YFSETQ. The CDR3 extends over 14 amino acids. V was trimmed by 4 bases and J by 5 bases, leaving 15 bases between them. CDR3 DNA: TGCGCCAGCAGCCCGGGACCCAGGCAGACTGAAGCTTTCTTT. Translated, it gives CASSPGPRQTEAFF. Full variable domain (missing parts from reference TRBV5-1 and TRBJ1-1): KAGVTQTPRYLIKTRGQQVTLSCSPISGHRSVSWYQQTPGQGLQFLFEYFSETQRNKGNFPGRFSGRQFSNSRSEMNVSTLELGDSALYLCASSPGPRQTEAFFGQGTRLTVV.

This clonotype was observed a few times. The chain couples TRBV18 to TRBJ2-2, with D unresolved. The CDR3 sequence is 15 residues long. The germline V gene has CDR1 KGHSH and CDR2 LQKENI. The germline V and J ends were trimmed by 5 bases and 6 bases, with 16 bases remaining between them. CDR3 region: CASSFTAGSPGELFF. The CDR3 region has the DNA TGTGCCAGCTCATTTACCGCAGGATCCCCCGGGGAGCTGTTTTTT.

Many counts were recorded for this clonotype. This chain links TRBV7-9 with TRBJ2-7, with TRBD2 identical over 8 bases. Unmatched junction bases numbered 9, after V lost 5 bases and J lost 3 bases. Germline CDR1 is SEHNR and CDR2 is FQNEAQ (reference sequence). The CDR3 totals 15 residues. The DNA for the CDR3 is TGTGCCAGCAGCGTAACTAGCGGAGCGTTCTACGAGCAGTACTTC. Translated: CASSVTSGAFYEQYF.

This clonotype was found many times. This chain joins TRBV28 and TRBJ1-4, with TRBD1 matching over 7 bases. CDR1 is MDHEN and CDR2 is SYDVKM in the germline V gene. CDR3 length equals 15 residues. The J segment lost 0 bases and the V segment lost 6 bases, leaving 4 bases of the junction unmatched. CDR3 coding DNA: TGTGCCAGCAGGGGCAGGGGGGCAACTAATGAAAAACTGTTTTTT. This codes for CASRGRGATNEKLFF.

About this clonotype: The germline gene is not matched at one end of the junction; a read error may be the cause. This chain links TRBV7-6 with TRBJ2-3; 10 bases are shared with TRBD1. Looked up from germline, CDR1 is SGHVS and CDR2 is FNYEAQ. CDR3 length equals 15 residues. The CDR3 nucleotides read TGTGCCGGCAGCCCCCGGGACAGGGGCCCAGATACGCAGTATTTT. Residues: CAGSPRDRGPDTQYF.

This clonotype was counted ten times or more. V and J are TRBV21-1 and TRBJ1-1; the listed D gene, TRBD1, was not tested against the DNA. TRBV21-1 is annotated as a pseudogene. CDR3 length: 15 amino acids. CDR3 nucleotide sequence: TGTGCCAGCAGCAAAGTCAGGGGGCCCAACACTGAAGCTTTCTTT. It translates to CASSKVRGPNTEAFF.

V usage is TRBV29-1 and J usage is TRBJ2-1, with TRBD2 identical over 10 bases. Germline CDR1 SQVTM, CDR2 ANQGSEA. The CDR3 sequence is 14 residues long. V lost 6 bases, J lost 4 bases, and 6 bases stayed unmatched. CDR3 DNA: TGCAGCGTCGGCGGACTAGCGGCATACAATGAGCAGTTCTTC. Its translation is CSVGGLAAYNEQFF.

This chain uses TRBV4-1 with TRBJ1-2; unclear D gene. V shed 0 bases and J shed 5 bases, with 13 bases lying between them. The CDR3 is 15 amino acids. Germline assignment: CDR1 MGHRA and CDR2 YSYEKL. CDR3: CASSQDSATKYGYTF. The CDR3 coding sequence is TGCGCCAGCAGCCAAGACTCCGCTACAAAGTATGGCTACACCTTC.

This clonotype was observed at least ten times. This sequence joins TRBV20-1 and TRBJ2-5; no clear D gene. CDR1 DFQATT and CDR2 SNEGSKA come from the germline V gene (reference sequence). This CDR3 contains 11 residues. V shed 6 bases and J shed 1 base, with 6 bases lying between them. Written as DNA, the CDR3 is TGCAGTGCGCGAAGCCAAGAGACCCAGTACTTC. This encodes CSARSQETQYF.

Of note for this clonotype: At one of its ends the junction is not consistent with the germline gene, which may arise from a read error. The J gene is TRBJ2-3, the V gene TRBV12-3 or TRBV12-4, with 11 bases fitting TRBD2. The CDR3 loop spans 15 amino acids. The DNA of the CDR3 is TGTGCCAGCAGTCCTAGCGGGGGGCGCACAGATATGCAGTATTTT. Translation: CASSPSGGRTDMQYF.

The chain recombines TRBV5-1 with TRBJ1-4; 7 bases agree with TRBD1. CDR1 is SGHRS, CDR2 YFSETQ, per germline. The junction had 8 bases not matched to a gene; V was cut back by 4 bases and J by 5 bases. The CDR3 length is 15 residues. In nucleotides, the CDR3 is TGCGCCAGCAGCCCCGATGGGACAGAGAATGAAAAACTGTTTTTT. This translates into CASSPDGTENEKLFF.

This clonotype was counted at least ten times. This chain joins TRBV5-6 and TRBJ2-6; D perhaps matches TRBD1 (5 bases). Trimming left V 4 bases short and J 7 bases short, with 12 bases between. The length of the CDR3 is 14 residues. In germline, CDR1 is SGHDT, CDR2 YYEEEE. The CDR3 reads CASSLQGPANVLTF. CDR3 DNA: TGTGCCAGCAGCCTGCAGGGCCCCGCCAACGTCCTGACTTTC.